This T cell receptor beta chain was obtained from a study of blood T cell repertoires in COVID-19. Study as a whole: Whether acute or convalescent, the COVID-19 samples came from the United States, Italy and Spain. From T cells, B-cell-depleted T cells, or PBMCs came the material, which was cDNA or gDNA.

This CDR3 comprises 18 residues. Trimming at V came to 0 bases and at J to 6 bases, leaving 12 bases not matched to a gene. CDR1 LGHDT and CDR2 YNNKEL come from the germline V gene (reference sequence). As handled by the study authors: How many nucleated cells were present was estimated from reference gene primer amplification. Generated by immunoSEQ multiplex PCR, the TCRdb table keeps only in-frame clones and is missing some. V, J and clone size are those of that table, while D and trimming were read from the DNA. The table records roughly 280,000 clones, around four fifths of them present only once.

Input material: peripheral blood. This chain links TRBV3-1 (or the pseudogene TRBV3-2) with TRBJ2-5, with 11 bases matching TRBD2. The TCR sequence derives from a man between 60 and 75 years old who had recovered from COVID-19. The CDR3 nucleotides read TGTGCCAGCAGCCAAGATCCGAGTAGCGGGGGGGGGTTCCAGACCCAGTACTTC. Amino acid sequence: CASSQDPSSGGGFQTQYF.